Listed below are T cell receptor beta chains from one sample, sequenced in a study of T cell responses to AZD1222 COVID-19 vaccine. Method: immunoSEQ multiplex PCR; TCRdb's copy keeps in-frame clones and lacks some. This sample has fewer than 110,000 clones, with about 90% found just once. This specimen was peripheral blood, taken on day 0 of AZD1222 vaccination. The receptors shown here come from an adult in good health. CDR3s include the opening cysteine and the closing phenylalanine or tryptophan. Each record gives: CDR3 length, V gene, J gene, CDR3 protein.

len: 13
v_gene: TRBV7-2
j_gene: TRBJ2-3
CDR3aa: CASSEQGSDTQYF

len: 14
v_gene: TRBV2
j_gene: TRBJ2-7
CDR3aa: CASSERSGTYEQYF

len: 15
v_gene: TRBV15
j_gene: TRBJ2-1
CDR3aa: CATSIGVLAKSEQFF

len: 14
v_gene: TRBV5-1
j_gene: TRBJ2-1
CDR3aa: CASSLGDRANEQFF

len: 15
v_gene: TRBV19
j_gene: TRBJ1-5
CDR3aa: CASSIDSESNQPQHF

len: 14
v_gene: TRBV11-3
j_gene: TRBJ2-7
CDR3aa: CASTPGSASYEQYF

len: 16
v_gene: TRBV10-3
j_gene: TRBJ2-1
CDR3aa: CAISASLGDSISEQFF

len: 12
v_gene: TRBV19
j_gene: TRBJ1-2
CDR3aa: CASTLSPGGYTF

len: 15
v_gene: TRBV27
j_gene: TRBJ2-5
CDR3aa: CASSLLAGGQGTQYF

len: 13
v_gene: TRBV5-1
j_gene: TRBJ2-7
CDR3aa: CASSPGDGYEQYF

len: 15
v_gene: TRBV30
j_gene: TRBJ1-1
CDR3aa: CAWGGPGHENTEAFF

len: 14
v_gene: TRBV7-3
j_gene: TRBJ2-1
CDR3aa: CASSLRGRYNEQFF

len: 16
v_gene: TRBV5-4
j_gene: TRBJ1-6
CDR3aa: CASSPSPEARGSPLHF

len: 11
v_gene: TRBV28
j_gene: TRBJ1-6
CDR3aa: CASSPPGALHF

len: 16
v_gene: TRBV18
j_gene: TRBJ2-2
CDR3aa: CASSPRGTGNTGELFF

len: 15
v_gene: TRBV5-1
j_gene: TRBJ1-5
CDR3aa: CASSLEQGPNQPQHF

len: 15
v_gene: TRBV28
j_gene: TRBJ1-2
CDR3aa: CASSLGPPGDRRVRF

len: 16
v_gene: TRBV4-1
j_gene: TRBJ1-1
CDR3aa: CASSQAPGTLNTEAFF

len: 16
v_gene: TRBV11-3
j_gene: TRBJ2-4
CDR3aa: CASSLRSSLAKNIQYF

len: 15
v_gene: TRBV29-1
j_gene: TRBJ2-7
CDR3aa: CSVGDRGLFTYEQYF

len: 13
v_gene: TRBV12-3/TRBV12-4
j_gene: TRBJ2-7
CDR3aa: CASLQGGSYEQYF

len: 10
v_gene: TRBV12-3/TRBV12-4
j_gene: TRBJ1-2
CDR3aa: CATRDYGYTF

len: 13
v_gene: TRBV28
j_gene: TRBJ1-2
CDR3aa: CASRLTGFYGYTF

len: 17
v_gene: TRBV11-2
j_gene: TRBJ2-1
CDR3aa: CASSSGLAGGSYNEQFF

len: 13
v_gene: TRBV6-5
j_gene: TRBJ1-1
CDR3aa: CASSTGPNTEAFF

len: 14
v_gene: TRBV6-5
j_gene: TRBJ2-7
CDR3aa: CASSPRTEGYEQYF

len: 14
v_gene: TRBV27
j_gene: TRBJ2-2
CDR3aa: CASSLLRDTGELFF

len: 14
v_gene: TRBV3-1/TRBV3-2
j_gene: TRBJ1-3
CDR3aa: CASSQQSSGNTIYF

len: 15
v_gene: TRBV4-3
j_gene: TRBJ1-2
CDR3aa: CASSQVYAGSYGYTF

len: 15
v_gene: TRBV3-1/TRBV3-2
j_gene: TRBJ2-7
CDR3aa: CASSLPGGSSYEQYF

len: 12
v_gene: TRBV28
j_gene: TRBJ1-1
CDR3aa: CASSSMHTEAFF

len: 12
v_gene: TRBV15
j_gene: TRBJ2-1
CDR3aa: CATSRSYNEQFF